This TCR beta chain came from a study of CD8 T cells in ankylosing spondylitis. TCRdb re-called the 5' RACE reads through MiXCR, storing one row per CDR3 protein. The data hold about 500,000 distinct CDR3 sequences, with about 5.2% observed a single time. This clonotype was seen many times. Its antigen remains unknown. Study observations and caveats: A CD8+ phenotype characterized the disease-linked clones, which were relatively rare in peripheral blood. A TCR beta motif of about eight highly homologous variants appeared characteristic of ankylosing spondylitis blood. Earlier work had already found some motif variants in reactive arthritis synovial fluid and blood. Significantly higher representation of disease-linked clones was reported for matched ankylosing spondylitis synovial fluid.

The germline gives CDR1 MNHNS, CDR2 SASEGT. CDR3 size: 11 residues. V gave up 7 bases and J gave up 0 bases, with 3 bases separating them. The V gene is TRBV6-1, the J gene TRBJ1-2; D gene uncertain. The receptor comes from a male donor with ankylosing spondylitis. Sequenced material: blood, either unsorted or a sorted T cell fraction (not recorded which). Written as DNA, the CDR3 is TGTGCCAGCACTCCTAACTATGGCTACACCTTC. Translated, it gives CASTPNYGYTF.